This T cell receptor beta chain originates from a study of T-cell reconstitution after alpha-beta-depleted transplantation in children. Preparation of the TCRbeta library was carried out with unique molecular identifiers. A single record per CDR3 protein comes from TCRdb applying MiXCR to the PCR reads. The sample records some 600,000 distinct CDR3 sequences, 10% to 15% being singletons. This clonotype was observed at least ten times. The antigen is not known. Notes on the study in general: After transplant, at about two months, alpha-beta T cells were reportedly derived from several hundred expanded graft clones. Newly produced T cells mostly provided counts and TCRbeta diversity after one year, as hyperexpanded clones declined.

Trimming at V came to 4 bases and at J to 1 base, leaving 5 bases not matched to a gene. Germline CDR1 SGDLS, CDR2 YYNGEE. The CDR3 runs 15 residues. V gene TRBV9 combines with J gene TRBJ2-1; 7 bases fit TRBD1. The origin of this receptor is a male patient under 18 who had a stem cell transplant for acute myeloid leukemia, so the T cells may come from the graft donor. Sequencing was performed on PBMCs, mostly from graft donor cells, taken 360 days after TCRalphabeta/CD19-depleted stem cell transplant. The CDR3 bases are TGTGCCAGCAGCCCAAGACAGGGTTCCTACAATGAGCAGTTCTTC. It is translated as CASSPRQGSYNEQFF.